This T cell receptor beta chain was recorded in a study of cytomegalovirus exposure and HLA in healthy donors. Study-wide points: For most TCR sequences rarity was the rule, although some public TCRs occurred in many donors. TCR beta chains numbering 164 were designated cytomegalovirus-associated. DRB1 had the most TCR associations and HLA-C the fewest, a later analysis found, with rates varying by HLA locus.

Each donor was nominally healthy when sampled (though unrecorded immune exposures were likely). This CDR3 is built from 16 residues. In germline, CDR1 is GTSNPN, CDR2 SVGIG (reference sequence). V lost 0 bases to trimming and J lost 2 bases, with 13 bases between them. PCR involved 60 Vbeta and 13 Jbeta primers. The repertoire was sequenced with immunoSEQ multiplex PCR; TCRdb's copy has only in-frame clones and lacks some. The sample has roughly 200,000 clones; around four fifths are singletons. A word on this clone: Its specificity is unknown.

Sample: PBMCs. The clonotype was recovered from a boy aged 2-9 years in good health and CMV-seronegative. J is TRBJ2-2 and V is TRBV30; D may be TRBD1 (6 bases). The CDR3 sequence: CAWSVLTGTNTGELFF. The DNA for the CDR3 is TGTGCCTGGAGTGTATTGACGGGGACAAACACCGGGGAGCTGTTTTTT.